The source of this TCR beta chain is a study of long-term antiretroviral therapy in people with HIV. General study findings and limits: On ART adherence, viral resistance or therapy changes, no data were available. Clones that had undergone expansion before ART dominated the repertoire at all time points.

This clone showed up just once. The antigen remains undetermined. V lost 0 bases to trimming and J lost 1 base, with 10 bases between them. This CDR3 region has 15 residues. Germline V CDR1 and CDR2: LGHNA, YSLEER. No donor had fewer than one pre-ART PBMC sample or fewer than two post-ART PBMC samples. It was in the United States that all participants with HIV were treated. The assay used was immunoSEQ (version v3.0), run at survey level. The assay was immunoSEQ multiplex PCR, and TCRdb's table has in-frame clones only and misses some. Of approximately 20,000 clones in the sample, about nine tenths were seen once.

The V gene is TRBV4-3, the J gene TRBJ2-7; D ambiguous. This clonotype originated in a man between 18 and 29 years old with HIV. Here the sequenced sample was unsorted PBMCs, taken 2.1 years after starting antiretroviral therapy. Here the CDR3 reads CASSQDSTTSYEQYF. The CDR3 DNA sequence: TGCGCCAGCAGCCAAGATTCAACAACTTCCTACGAGCAGTACTTC.